This TCR beta chain was sequenced for a study of CD8 T cells in Susac syndrome. Through negative isolation, CD4+ and CD8+ T cells were obtained, while TEMRA cells were enriched using FACS. V was pared by 1 base and J by 7 bases, with 14 bases between. Germline V lookup: CDR1 DFQATT, CDR2 SNEGSKA (reference sequence). There are 13 residues in the CDR3. The authors reverse transcribed roughly 0.5 to 1 ug RNA with random hexamers. TCRdb reprocessed the immunoSEQ multiplex PCR reads via MiXCR and lists one record per CDR3 protein. The table includes around 230,000 distinct CDR3 sequences, around 96% detected once.

Sequencing was performed on CD4+ T cells from PBMCs. This clonotype originated in a human donor with multiple sclerosis. The chain uses TRBV20-1 and TRBJ2-7; weak D call: TRBD2 (6 bases). CDR3 nucleotide sequence: TGCAGTGCTAGAGTCTCCCTTGCGGGGGAGCAGTACTTC. Translated: CSARVSLAGEQYF.